This passage covers 20 T cell receptor beta chains from one sample sequenced in a study of cytomegalovirus exposure and HLA in healthy donors. Use of 60 Vbeta and 13 Jbeta primers characterized the PCR. TCRdb's copy holds only in-frame clones and misses some; the assay was immunoSEQ multiplex PCR. Of approximately 110,000 clones listed, roughly 73% are singletons. Sequenced material: PBMCs. These receptors were taken from a man in his sixties in good health and CMV-seropositive.

Only a few counts were recorded for this clone. V usage is TRBV19 and J usage is TRBJ1-6, with D uncertain. V gave up 7 bases and J gave up 2 bases, with 12 bases separating them. The germline CDR1 and CDR2 sequences are LNHDA and SQIVND (reference sequence). The CDR3 totals 15 residues. The CDR3 is CASTFGGPYNSPLHF. The CDR3 DNA reads TGTGCCAGTACCTTTGGAGGGCCCTATAATTCACCCCTCCACTTT.

This clone came up a few times. The chain recombines TRBV19 with TRBJ1-1; D gene uncertain. The CDR3 extends over 13 amino acids. Trimming removed 4 bases from V and 4 bases from J, with 10 bases in between. CDR1 is LNHDA, CDR2 SQIVND, per germline (reference sequence). CDR3 in amino acids: CASSSTFGTEAFF. The DNA of the CDR3 is TGTGCCAGTAGTAGCACATTTGGCACTGAAGCTTTCTTT. The full variable domain, in which reference TRBV19 and TRBJ1-1 provide the parts outside the CDR3, is DGGITQSPKYLFRKEGQNVTLSCEQNLNHDAMYWYRQDPGQGLRLIYYSQIVNDFQKGDIAEGYSVSREKKESFPLTVTSAQKNPTAFYLCASSSTFGTEAFFGQGTRLTVV.

The CDR3 region has the DNA TGTGCCAGCAGCTTGGCGGGGAGCTCCTATAATTCACCCCTCCACTTT. Protein product: CASSLAGSSYNSPLHF. The V gene is TRBV5-6, the J gene TRBJ1-6, with unresolved D. The CDR3 length is 16 residues. Germline CDR1 reads SGHDT; CDR2 reads YYEEEE. V dropped 0 bases and J dropped 0 bases, with 7 bases sitting between them.

This clone was detected a few times. CDR3 DNA: TGTGCCAGCAGGTCCGACAGTGACTATGGCTACACCTTC. Its protein product is CASRSDSDYGYTF. The rearrangement links TRBV6-5 to TRBJ1-2; a weak D match, TRBD1 (5 bases). V was pared by 6 bases and J by 3 bases, with 11 bases between. Per the germline V gene, CDR1 is MNHEY and CDR2 is SVGAGI. The CDR3 length is 13 residues.

The J gene is TRBJ2-1, the V gene TRBV6-5, with D uncertain. Germline V gives CDR1 MNHEY, CDR2 SVGAGI. The V and J ends lost 5 bases and 9 bases respectively, with 20 bases between them. The CDR3 runs 15 residues. CDR3 DNA sequence: TGTGCCAGCAGTCCAACACCCGTAGCCCAGAGTGAGCAGTTCTTC. Translation gives CASSPTPVAQSEQFF.

This clone was seen a handful of times. The rearrangement joins TRBV5-4 to TRBJ2-5; TRBD1 is a possible D gene (5 bases). CDR1 is SGHNT, CDR2 YYREEE, per germline (reference sequence). The CDR3 totals 16 residues. V shed 1 base and J shed 0 bases, with 13 bases lying between them. The CDR3 spells CASSLSTAMYQETQYF. In nucleotides, the CDR3 is TGTGCCAGCAGCTTGTCGACAGCGATGTACCAAGAGACCCAGTACTTC.

This clone was found a few times. CDR3 DNA: TGTGCCACCAGCAGGGTTAGAGGTTCTACTGAAGCTTTCTTT. Residues: CATSRVRGSTEAFF. The V and J genes are TRBV15 and TRBJ1-1; no clear D gene. V lost 3 bases and J lost 5, with 13 bases in between. CDR3 size: 14 residues. Germline lookup yields CDR1 LNHNV and CDR2 YYDKDF (reference sequence).

This clone was observed a few times. The rearrangement joins TRBV4-2 to TRBJ2-6, with D possibly matching TRBD1 (5 bases). The CDR3 extends over 16 amino acids. CDR1 and CDR2 from the germline V gene are LGHNA and YNFKEQ. V was cut by 0 bases and J by 0 bases, with 6 bases left in between. CDR3 DNA: TGTGCCAGCAGCCAAGATGACAGCTCTGGGGCCAACGTCCTGACTTTC. It translates to CASSQDDSSGANVLTF.

The chain employs TRBV7-3 and TRBJ2-7; 11 nucleotides match TRBD1. The V segment lost 3 bases and the J segment 6 bases; nucleotides outside the gene matches: 4. This CDR3 is 14 amino acids long. The germline CDR1 and CDR2 sequences are SGHTA and FQGTGA. The CDR3 nucleotides are TGTGCCAGCAGCTTTACGGGACAGGGGGGCGAGCAGTACTTC. Its translation is CASSFTGQGGEQYF.

The gene calls are TRBV2 and TRBJ2-2; 8 nucleotides match TRBD2. The germline gives CDR1 SNHLY, CDR2 FYNNEI. The CDR3 loop spans 15 amino acids. Germline trimming cut 8 bases from V and 5 bases from J; bases unmatched to any gene: 10. The CDR3 DNA reads TGTGCCAGCGACCTTACTAGCGGAGGAACCGGGGAGCTGTTTTTT. It encodes CASDLTSGGTGELFF. Filled out from reference TRBV2 and TRBJ2-2, the complete variable domain reads EPEVTQTPSHQVTQMGQEVILRCVPISNHLYFYWYRQILGQKVEFLVSFYNNEISEKSEIFDDQFSVERPDGSNFTLKIRSTKLEDSAMYFCASDLTSGGTGELFFGEGSRLTVL.

The rearrangement joins TRBV5-1 to TRBJ2-1, with 7 positions matching TRBD1. The germline gives CDR1 SGHRS, CDR2 YFSETQ. This CDR3 comprises 15 residues. Trimming at V came to 6 bases and at J to 5 bases, leaving 11 bases not matched to a gene. The CDR3 DNA reads TGCGCCAGCACTCTAATGACAGGGAGCGACAATGAGCAGTTCTTC. This sequence encodes CASTLMTGSDNEQFF.

The count of this clone is one. The V call is TRBV5-1, the J call TRBJ2-5, with 8 positions matching TRBD1. TRBJ2-7 matches the DNA end more closely, so the J call is doubtful. Germline CDR1 reads SGHRS; CDR2 reads YFSETQ. The CDR3 sequence is 15 residues long. CDR3 bases: TGCGCCAGCAGCGTAACAGGGGGTAGCTCCTACGAGCAGTACTTC. Amino acid sequence: CASSVTGGSSYEQYF.

This sequence joins TRBV27 and TRBJ1-2; no definite D call. Germline V gene lookup returns CDR1 MNHEY and CDR2 SMNVEV (reference sequence). The V end lost 4 bases, the J end lost 4 bases, and 10 bases lay between the germline ends. This CDR3 spans 13 amino acids. Here the CDR3 reads CASSSQNSYGYTF. The CDR3 bases are TGTGCCAGCAGTTCTCAAAACTCCTATGGCTACACCTTC.

The genes are TRBV15 and TRBJ2-3; D gene unclear. CDR1 is LNHNV, CDR2 YYDKDF, per germline (reference sequence). This CDR3 region has 12 residues. V lost 1 base and J lost 6, with 5 bases in between. The CDR3 bases are TGTGCCACCAGCAGAGCTCAGGATACGCAGTATTTT. It yields the protein CATSRAQDTQYF.

The V gene is TRBV27, the J gene TRBJ2-7; D ambiguous. Looked up from germline, CDR1 is MNHEY and CDR2 is SMNVEV (reference sequence). This CDR3 region has 15 residues. Trimming stripped 4 bases from V and 4 bases from J, with 17 bases between. CDR3 loop: CASSSYRAPVYEQYF. CDR3 DNA: TGTGCCAGCAGTTCCTACAGAGCCCCTGTGTACGAGCAGTACTTC.

The chain employs TRBV6-1 and TRBJ1-1; D not resolved. The CDR3 loop spans 13 amino acids. CDR1 and CDR2 from the germline V gene are MNHNS and SASEGT. The V and J ends lost 6 bases and 7 bases respectively, with 15 bases between them. The CDR3 region is CASSGGRDGEAFF. In nucleotides, the CDR3 is TGTGCCAGCAGCGGTGGGAGAGACGGTGAAGCTTTCTTT.

On this clone itself: Other nucleotide sequences from this sample produce the same CDR3. The gene calls are TRBV29-1 and TRBJ2-3; 8 bases agree with TRBD2. CDR3 size: 13 residues. Trimming took 1 base from V and 6 from J; bases not matched to a gene: 3. Germline-derived CDR1 and CDR2 are SQVTM and ANQGSEA. Here the CDR3 reads CSVEAGGRDTQYF. CDR3 nucleotide sequence: TGCAGCGTTGAAGCGGGGGGGAGGGATACGCAGTATTTT.

This clone was detected a few times. V gene TRBV4-1 combines with J gene TRBJ2-7, with TRBD2 identical over 10 bases. CDR1 and CDR2 from the germline V gene are MGHRA and YSYEKL. CDR3 size: 16 residues. The junction had 7 bases not matched to a gene; V was cut back by 0 bases and J by 5 bases. CDR3 sequence (DNA): TGCGCCAGCAGCCAAGAAGGTTTCAGCGGGGGGGACGAGCAGTACTTC. This gives the protein CASSQEGFSGGDEQYF.

The chain recombines TRBV19 with TRBJ1-1, with TRBD1 identical over 8 bases. The germline V gene has CDR1 LNHDA and CDR2 SQIVND (reference sequence). Unmatched junction bases numbered 3, after V lost 4 bases and J lost 2 bases. The CDR3 spans 14 residues. In DNA form, the CDR3 reads TGTGCCAGTAGTACGCAGGGGGCTAACACTGAAGCTTTCTTT. It is translated as CASSTQGANTEAFF.

The chain carries TRBV5-6 and TRBJ2-1; 8 positions agree with TRBD1. Per the germline V gene, CDR1 is SGHDT and CDR2 is YYEEEE. V was clipped by 2 bases and J by 6 bases; unmatched bases: 10. This CDR3 has 16 residues. CDR3 nucleotide sequence: TGTGCCAGCAGCTTTTGGACAGGGAATATTATCAATGAGCAGTTCTTC. It encodes CASSFWTGNIINEQFF.